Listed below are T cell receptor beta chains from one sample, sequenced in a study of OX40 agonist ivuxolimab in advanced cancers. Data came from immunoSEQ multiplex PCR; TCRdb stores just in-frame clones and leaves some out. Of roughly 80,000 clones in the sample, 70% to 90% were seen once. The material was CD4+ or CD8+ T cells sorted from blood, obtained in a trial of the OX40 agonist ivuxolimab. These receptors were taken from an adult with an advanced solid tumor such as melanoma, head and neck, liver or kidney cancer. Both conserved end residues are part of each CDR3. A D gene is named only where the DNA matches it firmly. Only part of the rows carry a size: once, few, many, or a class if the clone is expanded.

CSVESWGDTEAFF	TGCAGCGTTGAATCCTGGGGCGACACTGAAGCTTTCTTT	TRBJ1-1	.	TRBV29-1	.
CASSYSRGTFEKLFF	TGTGCCAGCAGTTACTCGAGGGGTACTTTCGAAAAACTGTTTTTT	TRBJ1-4	.	TRBV6-5	.
CASSLSPSGGIYEQFF	TGTGCCAGCAGCTTGTCCCCGAGCGGGGGGATATATGAGCAGTTCTTC	TRBJ2-1	TRBD2	TRBV5-4	.
CAWRPPDRRAGDTQYF	TGTGCCTGGAGGCCCCCCGACAGGAGGGCTGGAGATACGCAGTATTTT	TRBJ2-3	.	TRBV30	.
CASSSGGQALGSLHF	TGTGCCAGCAGCTCGGGCGGACAGGCCCTGGGATCCCTCCACTTT	TRBJ1-6	TRBD1	TRBV6-5	.
CAISESAGNTGELFF	TGTGCCATCAGTGAGTCTGCGGGGAACACCGGGGAGCTGTTTTTT	TRBJ2-2	.	TRBV10-3	.
CASSSQGRTPLHF	TGTGCCAGCTCATCACAGGGGAGAACACCCCTCCACTTT	TRBJ1-6	TRBD1	TRBV18	.
CASSYTDRAEFF	TGTGCCAGCAGTTACACGGACAGGGCTGAGTTCTTC	TRBJ2-1	TRBD1	TRBV6-6	.
CASSFGSNQPQHF	TGTGCCAGCAGCTTTGGCAGCAATCAGCCCCAGCATTTT	TRBJ1-5	.	TRBV7-2	once
CASSPRLLAGGTDTQYF	TGTGCCAGCAGCCCCAGGCTACTAGCGGGGGGAACAGATACGCAGTATTTT	TRBJ2-3	TRBD2	TRBV7-2	once
CASSQDVGGNSPLHF	TGCGCCAGCAGCCAAGATGTAGGGGGAAATTCACCCCTCCACTTT	TRBJ1-6	.	TRBV4-1	.
CAISESTGEHYGYTF	TGTGCCATCAGTGAATCTACAGGGGAGCACTATGGCTACACCTTC	TRBJ1-2	TRBD1	TRBV10-3	.
CASARGQGVSTTPHF	TGTGCCAGCGCGAGGGGACAGGGCGTATCTACGACCCCCCACTTT	TRBJ1-6	TRBD1	TRBV6-1	.
CASSPHRDSNYGYTF	TGTGCCAGCAGCCCACACCGGGACAGTAACTATGGCTACACCTTC	TRBJ1-2	TRBD1	TRBV9	.
CASRPASSYEQYF	TGTGCCAGCAGACCTGCTAGCTCCTACGAGCAGTACTTC	TRBJ2-7	.	TRBV7-2	.
CASSLAGLYGYTF	TGTGCCAGCAGCTTAGCAGGGCTATATGGCTACACCTTC	TRBJ1-2	.	TRBV7-8	.